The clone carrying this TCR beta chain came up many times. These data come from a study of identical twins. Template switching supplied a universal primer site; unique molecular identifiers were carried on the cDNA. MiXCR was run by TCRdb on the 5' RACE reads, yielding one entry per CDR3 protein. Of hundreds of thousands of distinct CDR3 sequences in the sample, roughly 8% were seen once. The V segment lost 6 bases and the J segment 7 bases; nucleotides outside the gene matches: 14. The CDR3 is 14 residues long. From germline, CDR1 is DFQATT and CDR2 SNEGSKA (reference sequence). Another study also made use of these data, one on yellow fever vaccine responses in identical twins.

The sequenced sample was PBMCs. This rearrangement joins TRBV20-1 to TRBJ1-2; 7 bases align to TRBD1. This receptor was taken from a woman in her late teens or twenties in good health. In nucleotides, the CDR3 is TGCAGTGCCGCCCCAGTGACAGGGACCTCTGGCTACACCTTC. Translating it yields CSAAPVTGTSGYTF.